These 22 T cell receptor beta chains came from one sample sequenced in a study of siplizumab effects on memory and regulatory T cells. Clones were sequenced by immunoSEQ multiplex PCR, and TCRdb holds only the in-frame ones, with some missing. This table has roughly 62,000 clones, 79% appearing once. The material sequenced was memory CD4+ T cells sorted from blood. All receptors come from a human donor in good health.

The chain has TRBV5-5 and TRBJ2-2; 9 nucleotides align to TRBD2. After removal of 1 base from V and 14 bases from J, the junction contained 12 bases not matched to a gene. The CDR3 runs to 15 residues. Germline loops: CDR1 SGHKS, CDR2 YYEKEE (reference sequence). For the CDR3, the DNA is TGTGCCAGCAGCTTGAGGCGGGGGGGATCACCTCGACTGTTTTTT. The encoded protein is CASSLRRGGSPRLFF. The variable domain in full, completed from reference TRBV5-5 and TRBJ2-2, reads DAGVTQSPTHLIKTRGQQVTLRCSPISGHKSVSWYQQVLGQGPQFIFQYYEKEERGRGNFPDRFSARQFPNYSSELNVNALLLGDSALYLCASSLRRGGSPRLFFGEGSRLTVL.

The table lists this clone with many counts. The rearrangement uses TRBV7-2 and TRBJ1-1, with 8 bases identical to TRBD1. The CDR3 covers 13 residues. Germline CDR1 and CDR2: SGHTA and FQGNSA. After removal of 5 bases from V and 4 bases from J, the junction contained 3 bases not matched to a gene. Here the CDR3 reads CASSPTGVTEAFF. The DNA for the CDR3 is TGTGCCAGCAGCCCGACAGGGGTCACTGAAGCTTTCTTT.

V is TRBV7-2 and J is TRBJ1-3; 7 bases fit TRBD1. This CDR3 spans 13 amino acids. V shed 4 bases and J 7 bases; nucleotides not matched to a gene: 4. CDR1 is SGHTA and CDR2 is FQGNSA in the germline V gene. The DNA of the CDR3 is TGTGCCAGCAGCTACAGGGGCGGGAACACCATATATTTT. Translated, it gives CASSYRGGNTIYF.

The V gene is TRBV18, the J gene TRBJ2-2; the match to TRBD1 covers 9 bases. This CDR3 region has 15 residues. Trimming removed 5 bases from V and 4 bases from J; junction bases left unmatched: 5. CDR1 is KGHSH, CDR2 LQKENI, per germline. CDR3 in DNA: TGTGCCAGCTCATGGGCGGACAGGGGCACCGGGGAGCTGTTTTTT. Its translation is CASSWADRGTGELFF.

This rearrangement joins TRBV7-2 to TRBJ2-3; D is perhaps TRBD1 (6 bases). Germline CDR1 is SGHTA and CDR2 is FQGNSA. Trimming stripped 5 bases from V and 1 base from J, with 13 bases between. The CDR3 runs to 15 residues. As DNA, the CDR3 is TGTGCCAGCAGCGAACAGGGCTGGGGCACAGATACGCAGTATTTT. This sequence encodes CASSEQGWGTDTQYF.

The genes are TRBV19 and TRBJ2-7; 7 positions match TRBD1. V shed 4 bases and J 0 bases; nucleotides not matched to a gene: 9. The CDR3 loop spans 16 amino acids. Germline CDR1 reads LNHDA; CDR2 reads SQIVND (reference sequence). CDR3 nucleotides: TGTGCCAGTAGTAACACAGGGGCTCTTATCTCCTACGAGCAGTACTTC. Protein: CASSNTGALISYEQYF.

The chain links TRBV5-1 to TRBJ1-2, with TRBD1 matching 10 bases. CDR3 length: 15 residues. Looked up from germline, CDR1 is SGHRS and CDR2 is YFSETQ. V gave up 2 bases and J gave up 5 bases; unmatched junction bases: 6. The chain's CDR3 is CASSFGTGAGYGYTF. CDR3 bases: TGCGCCAGCAGCTTCGGGACAGGGGCCGGGTATGGCTACACCTTC.

The chain employs TRBV7-2 and TRBJ1-5; D may be TRBD1 (5 bases). The CDR3 runs to 13 residues. The V end was cut by 7 bases, the J end by 6 bases, with 13 bases between. CDR1 and CDR2 (germline): SGHTA, FQGNSA. The chain's CDR3 is CASTLGVAQPQHF. In DNA, the CDR3 is TGTGCCAGCACCCTGGGGGTTGCTCAGCCCCAGCATTTT.

This clone was detected once. The chain has TRBV2 and TRBJ2-7, with D possibly matching TRBD1 (5 bases). This CDR3 region has 17 residues. Germline V gene data show CDR1 as SNHLY and CDR2 as FYNNEI. Trimming left V 6 bases short and J 2 bases short, with 23 bases between. The CDR3 here is CASSLVRSGRDTYEQYF. The CDR3 DNA reads as TGTGCCAGCAGCCTAGTTCGGTCGGGCAGGGATACCTACGAGCAGTACTTC. Using reference TRBV2 and TRBJ2-7 for the parts outside the CDR3, the full variable domain is EPEVTQTPSHQVTQMGQEVILRCVPISNHLYFYWYRQILGQKVEFLVSFYNNEISEKSEIFDDQFSVERPDGSNFTLKIRSTKLEDSAMYFCASSLVRSGRDTYEQYFGPGTRLTVT.

The sample holds one count of this clone. The CDR3 loop reads CASSTHLGGSAPLHF. The DNA for the CDR3 is TGCGCCAGCAGCACCCATTTGGGGGGCTCCGCACCCCTCCACTTT. The chain recombines TRBV5-1 with TRBJ1-6; weak D call: TRBD1 (6 bases). Germline V gives CDR1 SGHRS, CDR2 YFSETQ. CDR3 size: 15 residues. V was trimmed by 4 bases and J by 11 bases, leaving 19 bases between them.

This chain connects TRBV28 to TRBJ2-7; D perhaps matches TRBD1 (5 bases). The CDR3 sequence is 11 residues long. Germline V gene lookup returns CDR1 MDHEN and CDR2 SYDVKM. V lost 10 bases to trimming and J lost 6 bases, with 13 bases between them. Here the CDR3 reads CATQGSGEQYF. The CDR3 DNA sequence: TGTGCCACCCAGGGTTCTGGCGAGCAGTACTTC.

This sequence joins TRBV5-1 and TRBJ1-5; maybe TRBD1 (5 bases). Trimming shortened V by 4 bases and J by 5 bases, and 13 bases separated the two germline ends. Germline loops: CDR1 SGHRS, CDR2 YFSETQ. The CDR3 sequence is 14 residues long. The CDR3 DNA follows: TGCGCCAGCAGCCCCGGGACGGAGGATCAGCCCCAGCATTTT. Protein product: CASSPGTEDQPQHF.

This rearrangement joins TRBV6-6 to TRBJ1-2; tentative D call: TRBD1 (5 bases). Between the trimmed V and J ends, which lost 8 bases and 1 base, there was a span of 11 bases. The CDR3 spans 13 residues. The V gene's germline CDR1 is MNHNY and CDR2 SVGAGI (reference sequence). The CDR3 DNA reads as TGTGCCAGCGGGTTCCAGGGTAACTATGGCTACACCTTC. Amino acid sequence: CASGFQGNYGYTF.

This chain links TRBV27 with TRBJ2-2; 8 nucleotides agree with TRBD2. Trimming cost V 3 bases and J 1 base; bases outside gene matches: 16. CDR3 length equals 20 residues. Germline V gene data show CDR1 as MNHEY and CDR2 as SMNVEV (reference sequence). This chain's CDR3 is CASSFLTGGGPPLNTGELFF. For the CDR3, the DNA is TGTGCCAGCAGTTTCCTCACGGGCGGGGGGCCGCCGTTGAACACCGGGGAGCTGTTTTTT.

This chain links TRBV25-1 with TRBJ2-2; tentatively, D is TRBD1 (6 bases). V shed 6 bases and J shed 3 bases, with 11 bases lying between them. Germline lookup yields CDR1 MGHDK and CDR2 SYGVNS. The CDR3 sequence is 14 residues long. CDR3 bases: TGTGCCAGCAGGAGGGCAGGGGACACCGGGGAGCTGTTTTTT. It is translated as CASRRAGDTGELFF. The full variable domain, with the rest looked up from reference TRBV25-1 and TRBJ2-2, is EADIYQTPRYLVIGTGKKITLECSQTMGHDKMYWYQQDPGMELHLIHYSYGVNSTEKGDLSSESTVSRIRTEHFPLTLESARPSHTSQYLCASRRAGDTGELFFGEGSRLTVL.

This rearrangement joins TRBV27 to TRBJ2-3; TRBD2 aligns across 7 bases. CDR1 is MNHEY and CDR2 is SMNVEV in the germline V gene (reference sequence). The trim removed 2 bases at V and 1 base at J, leaving 9 bases unmatched. The CDR3 has 17 residues. The CDR3, as DNA: TGTGCCAGCAGTTTAGGAGGCAAAAGCGGGGGCACAGATACGCAGTATTTT. Its translation is CASSLGGKSGGTDTQYF.

This chain links TRBV30 with TRBJ1-4; a weak D match, TRBD1 (6 bases). The CDR3 sequence is 13 residues long. CDR1 is GTSNPN and CDR2 is SVGIG in the germline V gene (reference sequence). The ends were cut back, 3 bases at V and 5 bases at J, with 10 bases in the middle. The chain's CDR3 is CAWRGDTNEKLFF. Here the CDR3 DNA reads TGTGCCTGGAGGGGGGACACGAATGAAAAACTGTTTTTT.

This chain connects TRBV30 to TRBJ1-2, with D maybe TRBD1 (5 bases). Germline values: CDR1 GTSNPN, CDR2 SVGIG (reference sequence). The V and J ends lost 2 bases and 2 bases respectively, with 6 bases between them. The length of the CDR3 is 12 residues. The CDR3 DNA is TGTGCCTGGAGTTCAGGGAACTATGGCTACACCTTC. It specifies CAWSSGNYGYTF.

The chain recombines TRBV5-1 with TRBJ2-1; tentatively, D is TRBD1 (6 bases). This CDR3 spans 17 amino acids. Germline values: CDR1 SGHRS, CDR2 YFSETQ. Trimming took 3 bases from V and 6 from J, leaving 22 bases between them. CDR3 residues: CASSSGRAGTYGNEQFF. Written as DNA, the CDR3 is TGCGCCAGCAGCTCCGGCCGCGCAGGGACATACGGCAATGAGCAGTTCTTC.

The V call is TRBV30, the J call TRBJ2-3; 11 bases fit TRBD2. The CDR3 has 15 residues. The V gene end was trimmed by 5 bases and the J gene end by 4 bases; junction bases not matched to a gene: 8. Germline assignment: CDR1 GTSNPN and CDR2 SVGIG (reference sequence). CDR3 in amino acids: CAWAGLAGGPDTQYF. CDR3 DNA sequence: TGTGCCTGGGCCGGGCTAGCGGGGGGACCAGATACGCAGTATTTT.

The chain employs TRBV7-6 and TRBJ2-5; TRBD2 agrees at 8 bases. This CDR3 contains 15 residues. CDR1 and CDR2 (germline): SGHVS, FNYEAQ. The junction had 9 bases not matched to a gene; V was cut back by 7 bases and J by 2 bases. The CDR3 DNA sequence: TGTGCCAGCATGCAAGCGGGGGCCCAACAAGAGACCCAGTACTTC. Residues: CASMQAGAQQETQYF.

The chain is built from TRBV29-1 and TRBJ1-3; no clear D gene. The germline V gene has CDR1 SQVTM and CDR2 ANQGSEA. CDR3 size: 14 residues. V lost 4 bases and J 0 bases, leaving 10 bases between the germline ends. CDR3: CSVGVSSSGNTIYF. CDR3 DNA sequence: TGCAGCGTTGGAGTTTCGAGCTCTGGAAACACCATATATTTT.